A single sample gave rise to the 26 T cell receptor beta chains below, sequenced in a study of control samples from healthy donors and cancer patients. The protocol was immunoSEQ multiplex PCR, while the TCRdb copy is restricted to in-frame clones and leaves out a portion. The sample records approximately 180,000 clones, 85% to 95% being singletons. Sequencing was done on a sample of blood. The source is a woman aged 18-35 years in good health.

This clone showed up just once. The chain has TRBV29-1 and TRBJ1-6; D remains ambiguous. Germline CDR1 is SQVTM and CDR2 is ANQGSEA. The V gene lost 5 bases and the J gene lost 11 bases, with 4 bases spanning the gap. This CDR3 has 9 amino acids. CDR3 amino acids: CSVFTPLHF. CDR3 in DNA: TGCAGCGTTTTTACACCCCTCCACTTT.

This clone was recorded a few times. The chain has TRBV28 and TRBJ1-1, with a tentative D call TRBD1 (6 bases). CDR1 and CDR2 from the germline V gene are MDHEN and SYDVKM. The V and J ends lost 6 bases and 0 bases respectively, with 20 bases between them. There are 17 residues in the CDR3. The CDR3 loop is CASRGGRPLFMNTEAFF. DNA of the CDR3: TGTGCCAGCAGAGGGGGGCGCCCCCTGTTTATGAACACTGAAGCTTTCTTT.

Comments on this clone: The junction departs from the called germline gene at one end, perhaps through a read error. The chain carries TRBV7-7 and TRBJ2-5; 7 bases agree with TRBD2. The CDR3 consists of 14 residues. Germline V lookup: CDR1 SSHAT, CDR2 FNYEAQ (reference sequence). The CDR3 DNA follows: TGTGCTAGCAGCTTAAGCGGGGTTGAAGAGACCCAGTACTTC. It codes for CASSLSGVEETQYF.

The chain couples TRBV19 to TRBJ1-1; no definite D call. V was clipped by 7 bases and J by 7 bases, with 19 bases between them. The CDR3 length is 14 residues. Germline values: CDR1 LNHDA, CDR2 SQIVND (reference sequence). Here the CDR3 reads CASNLGTDTREAFF. Written as DNA, the CDR3 is TGTGCCAGTAACCTGGGCACTGATACACGTGAAGCTTTCTTT. Looking up the rest from reference TRBV19 and TRBJ1-1 gives the full variable domain: DGGITQSPKYLFRKEGQNVTLSCEQNLNHDAMYWYRQDPGQGLRLIYYSQIVNDFQKGDIAEGYSVSREKKESFPLTVTSAQKNPTAFYLCASNLGTDTREAFFGQGTRLTVV.

The rearrangement uses TRBV11-3 and TRBJ1-1; TRBD1 might be the D (6 bases). The CDR3 runs 16 residues. CDR1 and CDR2 (germline): SGHNT, YENEEA. V was shortened by 4 bases and J by 3 bases, with 18 bases between the two germline ends. CDR3 coding DNA: TGTGCCAGCAGCTCGGGCTTCGGGGGCTGGGACACTGAAGCTTTCTTT. It specifies CASSSGFGGWDTEAFF.

This chain joins TRBV2 and TRBJ1-2; possibly TRBD1 for D (6 bases). Germline-derived CDR1 and CDR2 are SNHLY and FYNNEI. The CDR3 runs 11 residues. Trimming stripped 11 bases from V and 8 bases from J, with 15 bases between. The CDR3 region has the DNA TGTGCCGGTCTACAGGGTCAAGGCTACACCTTC. As protein: CAGLQGQGYTF.

The rearrangement joins TRBV13 to TRBJ2-1; D call uncertain. This CDR3 is built from 15 residues. Germline CDR1 PRHDT, CDR2 FYEKMQ (reference sequence). Trimming pared 0 bases from V and 10 bases from J, leaving 16 bases between. CDR3 coding DNA: TGTGCCAGCAGCTTAGGACACGGACCAGAATGCGAGCAGTTCTTC. This codes for CASSLGHGPECEQFF.

The chain has TRBV7-2 and TRBJ1-4, with 10 bases identical to TRBD1. J was trimmed by 6 bases and V by 2 bases; bases with no gene match: 3. The CDR3 is 15 residues long. The germline CDR1 and CDR2 sequences are SGHTA and FQGNSA. As DNA, the CDR3 is TGTGCCAGCAGCTTATCCGGGACAGGGGATGAAAAACTGTTTTTT. It encodes CASSLSGTGDEKLFF.

The chain joins TRBV19 to TRBJ1-4; a weak D match, TRBD1 (5 bases). Trimming took off 0 bases at V and 9 bases at J, with 17 bases between the two ends. This CDR3 has 16 residues. The germline gives CDR1 LNHDA, CDR2 SQIVND (reference sequence). Here the CDR3 DNA reads TGTGCCAGTAGTATAGAAGGAAGAGGAGAGGGGAAAAAACTGTTTTTT. Its protein product is CASSIEGRGEGKKLFF. Combining the CDR3 with reference TRBV19 and TRBJ1-4 gives the whole variable domain DGGITQSPKYLFRKEGQNVTLSCEQNLNHDAMYWYRQDPGQGLRLIYYSQIVNDFQKGDIAEGYSVSREKKESFPLTVTSAQKNPTAFYLCASSIEGRGEGKKLFFGSGTQLSVL.

The chain recombines TRBV7-2 with TRBJ2-7; 9 nucleotides agree with TRBD1. CDR1 SGHTA and CDR2 FQGNSA come from the germline V gene. This CDR3 has 15 amino acids. The J segment lost 6 bases and the V segment lost 1 base, leaving 7 bases of the junction unmatched. The CDR3 region has the DNA TGTGCCAGCAGCTTAGACGGGACAGGGTTACGCGAGCAGTACTTC. As protein: CASSLDGTGLREQYF.

The V call is TRBV18, the J call TRBJ2-7; TRBD2 agrees at 10 bases. After removal of 2 bases from V and 4 bases from J, the junction contained 17 bases not matched to a gene. The V gene's germline CDR1 is KGHSH and CDR2 LQKENI. This CDR3 has 19 residues. The CDR3 region has the DNA TGTGCCAGCTCACCAGAGGCTAGCGGGGGCCCAAGGCCCTGGTACGAGCAGTACTTC. Amino acids: CASSPEASGGPRPWYEQYF.

The chain couples TRBV4-1 to TRBJ1-4; D not resolved. Trimming removed 1 base at V and 0 bases at J, with 9 bases between. The CDR3 is 16 residues long. CDR1 is MGHRA, CDR2 YSYEKL, per germline. This CDR3 is CASSQGQKATNEKLFF. The CDR3 region has the DNA TGCGCCAGCAGCCAAGGGCAGAAAGCAACTAATGAAAAACTGTTTTTT.

The genes are TRBV7-2 and TRBJ2-1; 7 bases fit TRBD2. With V trimmed by 2 bases and J by 8 bases, 15 bases remained unmatched. Germline V gene data show CDR1 as SGHTA and CDR2 as FQGNSA. CDR3 length: 17 amino acids. The DNA of the CDR3 is TGTGCCAGCAGCTTATTGAACCTTGGTTCGGGGAGGGATGAGCAGTTCTTC. Its protein product is CASSLLNLGSGRDEQFF.

The chain has TRBV18 and TRBJ2-1, with 7 bases lining up with TRBD2. V was clipped by 1 base and J by 5 bases; unmatched bases: 8. Germline V lookup: CDR1 KGHSH, CDR2 LQKENI. CDR3 size: 16 residues. The DNA of the CDR3 is TGTGCCAGCTCACCACTGGGTAGCGGGCTCCACAATGAGCAGTTCTTC. Its protein is CASSPLGSGLHNEQFF.

The chain uses TRBV9 and TRBJ1-6; the D is unclear. The CDR3 runs to 15 residues. From germline, CDR1 is SGDLS and CDR2 YYNGEE. With 2 bases removed from V and 9 bases from J, the gap between germline ends came to 15 bases. The CDR3 DNA reads as TGTGCCAGCAGCGTGGGAGTGCCCGGGAGTTCACCCCTCCACTTT. Residues: CASSVGVPGSSPLHF.

The chain is built from TRBV6-5 and TRBJ2-2, with 7 bases identical to TRBD2. V was clipped by 8 bases and J by 5 bases; unmatched bases: 11. Germline CDR1 and CDR2: MNHEY and SVGAGI. CDR3 size: 15 residues. For the CDR3, the DNA is TGTGCCAGCTACCGGGGGGTCCCAGAAACCGGGGAGCTGTTTTTT. Translating gives CASYRGVPETGELFF.

The chain recombines TRBV10-3 with TRBJ1-2, with D maybe TRBD1 (5 bases). The CDR3 extends over 16 amino acids. Germline V CDR1 and CDR2: ENHRY, SYGVKD. Trimming shortened V by 3 bases and J by 0 bases, and 14 bases separated the two germline ends. CDR3 sequence (DNA): TGTGCCATCAGTGAAAGGACACAGCAGTCTAACTATGGCTACACCTTC. It yields the protein CAISERTQQSNYGYTF.

The rearrangement joins TRBV2 to TRBJ2-3; D call uncertain. CDR1 is SNHLY, CDR2 FYNNEI, per germline. V shed 5 bases and J shed 0 bases, with 9 bases lying between them. This CDR3 has 14 amino acids. The CDR3 sequence: CASSPLTSTDTQYF. The CDR3 region has the DNA TGTGCCAGCAGTCCACTGACTAGCACAGATACGCAGTATTTT. Looking up the rest from reference TRBV2 and TRBJ2-3 gives the full variable domain: EPEVTQTPSHQVTQMGQEVILRCVPISNHLYFYWYRQILGQKVEFLVSFYNNEISEKSEIFDDQFSVERPDGSNFTLKIRSTKLEDSAMYFCASSPLTSTDTQYFGPGTRLTVL.

The sample holds one count of this clone. The V gene is TRBV13, the J gene TRBJ1-2; no definite D call. Germline CDR1 reads PRHDT; CDR2 reads FYEKMQ (reference sequence). The CDR3 loop spans 17 amino acids. V dropped 4 bases and J dropped 5 bases, with 23 bases sitting between them. Here the CDR3 DNA reads TGTGCCAGCAGCTCATCCCGAAACAGACTGCGATCGTATGGCTACACCTTC. As protein: CASSSSRNRLRSYGYTF. The variable domain in full, with the rest retrieved from reference TRBV13 and TRBJ1-2, is AAGVIQSPRHLIKEKRETATLKCYPIPRHDTVYWYQQGPGQDPQFLISFYEKMQSDKGSIPDRFSAQQFSDYHSELNMSSLELGDSALYFCASSSSRNRLRSYGYTFGSGTRLTVV.

The chain carries TRBV7-9 and TRBJ2-1; 11 nucleotides agree with TRBD2. The V and J ends lost 5 bases and 8 bases, in that order; junction bases with no gene match: 8. Germline V gives CDR1 SEHNR, CDR2 FQNEAQ (reference sequence). This CDR3 comprises 15 residues. The DNA of the CDR3 is TGTGCCAGCAGCCCCGGACTTAGCGGGGGGGATGAGCAGTTCTTC. As protein: CASSPGLSGGDEQFF. The complete variable domain, with remaining parts taken from reference TRBV7-9 and TRBJ2-1, reads DTGVSQNPRHKITKRGQNVTFRCDPISEHNRLYWYRQTLGQGPEFLTYFQNEAQLEKSRLLSDRFSAERPKGSFSTLEIQRTEQGDSAMYLCASSPGLSGGDEQFFGPGTRLTVL.

J is TRBJ2-7 and V is TRBV15, with a tentative D call TRBD2 (6 bases). The CDR3 runs to 17 residues. CDR1 and CDR2 from the germline V gene are LNHNV and YYDKDF (reference sequence). The V end was cut by 1 base, the J end by 3 bases, with 19 bases between. CDR3: CATSRGAGWDSRYEQYF. CDR3 in DNA: TGTGCCACCAGCAGAGGAGCCGGTTGGGACTCCCGCTACGAGCAGTACTTC.

This rearrangement joins TRBV6-6 to TRBJ1-5, with 8 nucleotides matching TRBD1. Unmatched junction bases numbered 5, after V lost 0 bases and J lost 7 bases. Germline CDR1 and CDR2: MNHNY and SVGAGI (reference sequence). The CDR3 length is 15 residues. The CDR3 bases are TGTGCCAGCAGTTACTCGACAGGGGCGGGACAGCCCCAGCATTTT. The encoded protein is CASSYSTGAGQPQHF.

The chain carries TRBV12-5 and TRBJ1-1; weak D call: TRBD1 (6 bases). In germline, CDR1 is LGHNT, CDR2 FRNRAP. V was shortened by 2 bases and J by 1 base, with 17 bases between the two germline ends. CDR3 length equals 17 residues. The CDR3 region is CASGLPSWGHPNTEAFF. In nucleotides, the CDR3 is TGTGCTAGTGGTTTGCCATCTTGGGGACACCCGAACACTGAAGCTTTCTTT.

The chain couples TRBV4-3 to TRBJ1-2; 7 nucleotides match TRBD1. Germline CDR1 is LGHNA and CDR2 is YSLEER. The CDR3 runs to 14 residues. Trimming cost V 2 bases and J 5 bases; bases outside gene matches: 5. The CDR3 nucleotides are TGCGCCAGCAGCCAAAATCAGGGGGGGTATGGCTACACCTTC. It translates to CASSQNQGGYGYTF.

The chain has TRBV19 and TRBJ2-3; 11 bases are shared with TRBD2. Germline CDR1 and CDR2: LNHDA and SQIVND (reference sequence). The junction had 5 bases not matched to a gene; V was cut back by 3 bases and J by 3 bases. The CDR3 spans 16 residues. This chain's CDR3 is CASSIRTSGSTDTQYF. As DNA, the CDR3 is TGTGCCAGTAGTATCCGAACTAGCGGGAGTACAGATACGCAGTATTTT.

This clone came up once. The rearrangement links TRBV5-6 to TRBJ2-5, with TRBD2 matching 7 bases. J was trimmed by 7 bases and V by 2 bases; bases with no gene match: 17. Germline CDR1 and CDR2: SGHDT and YYEEEE. This CDR3 region has 17 residues. CDR3 sequence: CASSFESGPPPGGTQYF. CDR3 nucleotide sequence: TGTGCCAGCAGCTTCGAGTCGGGCCCCCCGCCGGGGGGGACCCAGTACTTC.